Listed below are T cell receptor beta chains from one sample, sequenced in a study of OX40 agonist ivuxolimab in advanced cancers. TCRdb's table, derived via immunoSEQ multiplex PCR, lists solely in-frame clones and lacks some. The sample gives just under 60,000 clones, roughly nine tenths of which show up once; 3% to 4% is in the top ten. This material consisted of CD4+ or CD8+ T cells sorted from blood, taken in a trial of the OX40 agonist ivuxolimab. The receptors stem from an adult with an advanced solid tumor such as melanoma, head and neck, liver or kidney cancer. Both conserved end residues are part of each CDR3. D genes are given only for firm matches. Size is stated for part of the rows, as once, few or many counts, or as a class when the clone is expanded.

d_call,j_call,clone_size,v_call,cdr3_aa,cdr3_nt
TRBD1,TRBJ2-7,.,TRBV19,CASSRQGFPYEQYF,TGTGCCAGTAGTAGACAGGGTTTCCCCTACGAGCAGTACTTC
.,TRBJ2-7,.,TRBV6-5,CASSYSQDHFYEQYF,TGTGCCAGCAGTTACTCACAGGACCACTTCTACGAGCAGTACTTC
TRBD1,TRBJ2-7,.,TRBV7-2,CASSLGQGAYEQYF,TGTGCCAGCAGCTTGGGACAGGGGGCCTACGAGCAGTACTTC
.,TRBJ2-5,.,TRBV7-2,CASTNKRGASSLETQYF,TGTGCCAGCACCAATAAAAGAGGGGCATCCTCGCTGGAGACCCAGTACTTC
.,TRBJ2-1,.,TRBV5-1,CASSWTDPSYNEQFF,TGCGCCAGCAGCTGGACAGACCCCTCTTACAATGAGCAGTTCTTC
.,TRBJ2-7,.,TRBV15,CATSRDGVGVSQYEQYF,TGTGCCACCAGCAGAGATGGCGTCGGCGTATCCCAATACGAGCAGTACTTC
.,TRBJ2-7,.,TRBV11-2,CASSLYEQYF,TGTGCCAGCAGTCTCTACGAGCAGTACTTC
TRBD2,TRBJ2-2,.,TRBV5-4,CASSLGLAGGFGELFF,TGTGCCAGCAGCTTGGGACTAGCGGGAGGGTTCGGGGAGCTGTTTTTT
TRBD2,TRBJ2-1,.,TRBV9,CASSDPPGTSGVNEQFF,TGTGCCAGCAGCGACCCCCCTGGGACTAGCGGGGTCAATGAGCAGTTCTTC
.,TRBJ1-4,.,TRBV29-1,CSVERDEKLFF,TGCAGCGTTGAAAGGGATGAAAAACTGTTTTTT
.,TRBJ1-5,once,TRBV15,CATPAPDSNQPQHF,TGTGCCACCCCAGCCCCGGATAGCAATCAGCCCCAGCATTTT
.,TRBJ1-1,.,TRBV29-1,CSATRVWGQTNTEAFF,TGCAGCGCCACTAGGGTTTGGGGGCAAACGAACACTGAAGCTTTCTTT
.,TRBJ2-7,once,TRBV27,CASSLSPSYEQYF,TGTGCCAGCAGTTTATCCCCCAGCTACGAGCAGTACTTC
TRBD2,TRBJ2-7,once,TRBV28,CASSSLAVIYEQYF,TGTGCCAGCAGTTCCCTAGCGGTAATCTACGAGCAGTACTTC
.,TRBJ1-1,few,TRBV7-9,CASSSQLNTEAFF,TGTGCCAGCAGCTCACAGCTGAACACTGAAGCTTTCTTT
TRBD1,TRBJ1-2,.,TRBV11-2,CASSLGQGDYGYTF,TGTGCCAGCAGCTTAGGACAGGGAGACTATGGCTACACCTTC
.,TRBJ1-5,.,TRBV6-5,CASRDRVNQPQHF,TGTGCCAGCAGGGACAGAGTCAATCAGCCCCAGCATTTT
.,TRBJ1-2,.,TRBV7-2,CASSTPSNYGYTF,TGTGCCAGCAGCACGCCGTCTAACTATGGCTACACCTTC
.,TRBJ2-7,.,TRBV29-1,CSVEGSSYEQYF,TGCAGCGTTGAAGGTAGCTCCTACGAGCAGTACTTC
.,TRBJ2-3,.,TRBV19,CASNQGAGLSDTQYF,TGTGCCAGTAACCAGGGCGCGGGACTCTCAGATACGCAGTATTTT
TRBD2,TRBJ2-3,.,TRBV19,CASSLAGTDTQYF,TGTGCCAGTAGCCTAGCGGGCACAGATACGCAGTATTTT
TRBD2,TRBJ2-1,.,TRBV13,CASSFNGEGPYNEQFF,TGTGCCAGCAGCTTCAATGGGGAGGGCCCCTACAATGAGCAGTTCTTC
.,TRBJ2-1,.,TRBV5-1,CASSPVSIGNEQFF,TGCGCCAGCAGCCCCGTCAGCATCGGCAATGAGCAGTTCTTC
TRBD2,TRBJ2-7,.,TRBV6-5,CASSYGGRGDEQYF,TGTGCCAGCAGTTACGGCGGGAGAGGTGACGAGCAGTACTTC
.,TRBJ1-1,.,TRBV27,CASKLGDTEAFF,TGTGCCAGCAAGCTGGGGGACACTGAAGCTTTCTTT
.,TRBJ2-7,.,TRBV25-1,CASSPRQYF,TGTGCCAGCAGCCCCAGGCAGTACTTC
.,TRBJ2-2,.,TRBV7-9,CASSHSNDPNTGELFF,TGTGCCAGCAGCCATAGTAACGACCCGAACACCGGGGAGCTGTTTTTT
.,TRBJ1-1,.,TRBV18,CASSPWAIYEGSDTEAFF,TGTGCCAGCTCACCGTGGGCTATTTATGAGGGATCGGACACTGAAGCTTTCTTT
.,TRBJ2-7,.,TRBV14,CASSPRHEQYF,TGTGCCAGCAGCCCGCGCCACGAGCAGTACTTC